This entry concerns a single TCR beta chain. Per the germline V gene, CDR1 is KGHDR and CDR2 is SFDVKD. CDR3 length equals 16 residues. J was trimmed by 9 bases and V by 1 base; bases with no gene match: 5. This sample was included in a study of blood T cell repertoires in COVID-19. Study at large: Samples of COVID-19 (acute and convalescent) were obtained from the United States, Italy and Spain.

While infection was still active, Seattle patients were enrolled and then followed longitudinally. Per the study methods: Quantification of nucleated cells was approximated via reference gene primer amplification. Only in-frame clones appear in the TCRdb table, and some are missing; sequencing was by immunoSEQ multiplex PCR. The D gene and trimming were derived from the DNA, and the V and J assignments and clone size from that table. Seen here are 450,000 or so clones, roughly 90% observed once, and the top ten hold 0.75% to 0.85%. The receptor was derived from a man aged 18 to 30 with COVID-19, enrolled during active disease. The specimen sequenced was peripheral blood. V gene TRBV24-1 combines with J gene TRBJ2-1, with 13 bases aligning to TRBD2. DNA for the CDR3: TGTGCCACCAGTGATTTACTAGCGGGAGGGCCCAGTGAGCAGTTCTTC. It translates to CATSDLLAGGPSEQFF.